This T cell receptor (beta chain) was obtained from a study of regulatory T cells in long-lasting Graves disease. Broader study findings: With a small sample size, accuracy may have been reduced. TCR diversity in persistent Graves' patients was below that of newly diagnosed ones.

Stated time point: newly diagnosed GD, antithyroid drugs for less than 3 months. The TCR library was made from RNA that had been extracted from PBMCs in TRIzol. The sample holds many counts of this clonotype. Its antigen is undetermined. Construction of TCR beta libraries relied on iRepertoire HTBI primers and on Arm-PCR targeting CDR3 regions. TCRdb recomputed calls from the multiplex PCR reads with MiXCR, one row per CDR3 protein. The repertoire holds about 420,000 distinct CDR3 sequences, with around 15% as singletons. This CDR3 comprises 15 residues. The V end was cut by 3 bases, the J end by 0 bases, with 11 bases between. Germline V lookup: CDR1 MNHEY, CDR2 SMNVEV (reference sequence). These data were likewise used in another study, on T cells in Graves' hyperthyroidism and ophthalmopathy. That paper states: An initial round of RT-PCR targeting the TCR CDR3 relied on the HTBI primer set.

This chain uses TRBV27 with TRBJ1-1; a possible D gene is TRBD1 (5 bases). This TCR derives from a woman aged 18 to 35 with Graves disease. The source was peripheral blood mononuclear cells (PBMCs), collected at new diagnosis, from a patient treated with antithyroid drugs. The CDR3 DNA reads as TGTGCCAGCAGTTTGGGACCTACTATGAACACTGAAGCTTTCTTT. This translates into CASSLGPTMNTEAFF.